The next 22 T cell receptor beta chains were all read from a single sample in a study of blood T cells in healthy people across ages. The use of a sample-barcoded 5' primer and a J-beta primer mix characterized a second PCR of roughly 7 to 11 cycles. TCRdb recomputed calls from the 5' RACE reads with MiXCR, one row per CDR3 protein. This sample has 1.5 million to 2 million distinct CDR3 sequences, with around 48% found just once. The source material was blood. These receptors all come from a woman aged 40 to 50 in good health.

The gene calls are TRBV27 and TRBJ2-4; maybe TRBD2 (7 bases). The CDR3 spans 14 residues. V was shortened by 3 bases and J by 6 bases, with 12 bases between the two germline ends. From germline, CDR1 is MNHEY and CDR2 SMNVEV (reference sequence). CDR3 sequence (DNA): TGTGCCAGCAGTTTCTGGGGGGGCGGAAACATTCAGTACTTC. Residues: CASSFWGGGNIQYF.

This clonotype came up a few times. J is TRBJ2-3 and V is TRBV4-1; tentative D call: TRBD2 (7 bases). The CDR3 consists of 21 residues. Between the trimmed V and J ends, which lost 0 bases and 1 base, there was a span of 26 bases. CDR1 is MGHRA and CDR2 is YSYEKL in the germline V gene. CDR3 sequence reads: CASSQDLEGMGAGARTDTQYF. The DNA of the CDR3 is TGCGCCAGCAGCCAAGATCTAGAAGGGATGGGGGCGGGGGCCCGCACAGATACGCAGTATTTT.

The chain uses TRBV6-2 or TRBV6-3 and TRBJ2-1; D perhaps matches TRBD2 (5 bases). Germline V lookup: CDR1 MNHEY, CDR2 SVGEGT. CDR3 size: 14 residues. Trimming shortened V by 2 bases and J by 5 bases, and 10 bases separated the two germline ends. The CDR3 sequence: CASSYLGRNNEQFF. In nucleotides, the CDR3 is TGTGCCAGCAGTTACCTTGGGAGAAACAATGAGCAGTTCTTC.

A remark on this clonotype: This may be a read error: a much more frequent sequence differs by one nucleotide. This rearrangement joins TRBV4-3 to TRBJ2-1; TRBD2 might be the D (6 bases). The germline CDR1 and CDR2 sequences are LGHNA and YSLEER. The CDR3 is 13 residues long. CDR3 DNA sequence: TGCGCCAGCAGCCGACAAGCGGGCAATGGGCAGTTCTTC. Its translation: CASSRQAGNGQFF.

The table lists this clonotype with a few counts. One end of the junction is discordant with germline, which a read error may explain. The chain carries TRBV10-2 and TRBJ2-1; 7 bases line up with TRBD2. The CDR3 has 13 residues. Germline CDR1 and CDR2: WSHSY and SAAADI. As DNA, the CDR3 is TGTGCCAGCCGTGGCGGGGGCTACAATGAGCAGTTCTTC. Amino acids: CASRGGGYNEQFF.

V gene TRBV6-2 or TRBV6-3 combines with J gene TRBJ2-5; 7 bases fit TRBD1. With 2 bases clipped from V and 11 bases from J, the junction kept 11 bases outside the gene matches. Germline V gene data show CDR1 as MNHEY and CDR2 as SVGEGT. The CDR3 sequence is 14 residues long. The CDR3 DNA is TGTGCCAGCAGTTACGAAGGGGGCCCCTACGGGCAGTACTTC. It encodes CASSYEGGPYGQYF.

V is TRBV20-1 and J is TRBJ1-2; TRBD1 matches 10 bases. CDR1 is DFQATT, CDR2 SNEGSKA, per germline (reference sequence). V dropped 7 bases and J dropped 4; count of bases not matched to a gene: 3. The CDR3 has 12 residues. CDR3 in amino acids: CSGRTGGYGYTF. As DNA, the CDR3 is TGCAGTGGGAGGACAGGGGGCTATGGCTACACCTTC.

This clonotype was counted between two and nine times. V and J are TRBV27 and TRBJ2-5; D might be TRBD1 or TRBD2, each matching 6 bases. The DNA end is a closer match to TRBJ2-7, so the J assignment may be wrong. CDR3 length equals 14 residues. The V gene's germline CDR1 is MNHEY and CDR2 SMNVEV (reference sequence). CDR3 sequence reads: CASRDTGGGYEQYF. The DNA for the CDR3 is TGTGCCAGCAGGGACACCGGAGGGGGATACGAGCAGTACTTC.

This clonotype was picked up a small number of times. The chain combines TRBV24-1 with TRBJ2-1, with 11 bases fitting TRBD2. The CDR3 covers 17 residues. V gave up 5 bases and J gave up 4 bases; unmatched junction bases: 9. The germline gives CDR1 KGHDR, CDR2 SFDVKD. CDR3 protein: CATSGELVAGGYNEQFF. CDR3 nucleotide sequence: TGTGCCACCAGTGGGGAATTGGTAGCGGGGGGGTACAATGAGCAGTTCTTC.

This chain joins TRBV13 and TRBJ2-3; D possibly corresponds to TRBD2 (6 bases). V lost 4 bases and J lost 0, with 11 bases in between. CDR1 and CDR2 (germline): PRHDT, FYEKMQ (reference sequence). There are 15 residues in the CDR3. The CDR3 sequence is CASSWAGPSTDTQYF. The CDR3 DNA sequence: TGTGCCAGCAGCTGGGCGGGGCCTAGCACAGATACGCAGTATTTT.

This chain's CDR3 is CATSVDRGPSSYNSPLHF. In nucleotides, the CDR3 is TGTGCCACCAGCGTCGACAGGGGGCCGAGCTCCTATAATTCACCCCTCCACTTT. This chain uses TRBV15 with TRBJ1-6; 10 bases match TRBD1. CDR1 is LNHNV, CDR2 YYDKDF, per germline (reference sequence). The CDR3 sequence is 18 residues long. J was trimmed by 0 bases and V by 5 bases; bases with no gene match: 7.

The CDR3 nucleotides read TGTGCCAGCAGCCACACGAGTGGGGCGTCGGGCGAGCAGTACTTC. Translating it yields CASSHTSGASGEQYF. The J gene is TRBJ2-7, the V gene TRBV6-2 or TRBV6-3, with D tentatively TRBD1 (5 bases). This CDR3 region has 15 residues. V shed 6 bases and J shed 6 bases, with 21 bases lying between them. Germline V CDR1 and CDR2: MNHEY, SVGEGT.

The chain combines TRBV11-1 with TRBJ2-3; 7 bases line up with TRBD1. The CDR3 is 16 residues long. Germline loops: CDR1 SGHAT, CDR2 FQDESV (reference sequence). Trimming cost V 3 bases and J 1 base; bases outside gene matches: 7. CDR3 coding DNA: TGTGCCAGCAGCTTTAGACAGGGCCGTCGCACAGATACGCAGTATTTT. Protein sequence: CASSFRQGRRTDTQYF.

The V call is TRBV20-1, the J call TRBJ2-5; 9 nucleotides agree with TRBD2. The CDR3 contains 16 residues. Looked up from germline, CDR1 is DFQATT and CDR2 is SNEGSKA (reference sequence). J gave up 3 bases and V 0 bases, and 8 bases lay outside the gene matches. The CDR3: CSARDAAGGRKETQYF. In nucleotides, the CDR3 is TGCAGTGCTAGAGATGCGGCGGGGGGGCGAAAAGAGACCCAGTACTTC.

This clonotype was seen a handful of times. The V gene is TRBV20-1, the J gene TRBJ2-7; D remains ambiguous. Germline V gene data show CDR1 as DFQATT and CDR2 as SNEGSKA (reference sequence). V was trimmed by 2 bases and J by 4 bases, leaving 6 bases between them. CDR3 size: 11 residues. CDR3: CSARHIYEQYF. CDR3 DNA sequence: TGCAGTGCTAGACACATATACGAGCAGTACTTC.

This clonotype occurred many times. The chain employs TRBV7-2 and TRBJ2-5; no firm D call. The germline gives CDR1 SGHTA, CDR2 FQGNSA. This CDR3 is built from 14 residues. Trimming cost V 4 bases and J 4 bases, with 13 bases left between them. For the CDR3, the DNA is TGTGCCAGCAGCTCCGCCCTCAAGGGAGAGACCCAGTACTTC. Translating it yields CASSSALKGETQYF.

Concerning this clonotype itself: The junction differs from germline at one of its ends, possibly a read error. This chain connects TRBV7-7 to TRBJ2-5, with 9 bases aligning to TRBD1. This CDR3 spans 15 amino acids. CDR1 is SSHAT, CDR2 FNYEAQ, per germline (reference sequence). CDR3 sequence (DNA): TGTGCTAGCAGCCGCTACAGGGGGCCGGGAGAGACCCAGTACTTC. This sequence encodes CASSRYRGPGETQYF.

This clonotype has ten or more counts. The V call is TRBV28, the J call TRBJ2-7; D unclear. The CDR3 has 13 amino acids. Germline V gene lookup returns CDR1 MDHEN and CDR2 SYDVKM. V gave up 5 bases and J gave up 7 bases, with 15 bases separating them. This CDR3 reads CASSVYQPGEQYF. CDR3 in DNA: TGTGCCAGCAGTGTATACCAGCCCGGGGAGCAGTACTTC.

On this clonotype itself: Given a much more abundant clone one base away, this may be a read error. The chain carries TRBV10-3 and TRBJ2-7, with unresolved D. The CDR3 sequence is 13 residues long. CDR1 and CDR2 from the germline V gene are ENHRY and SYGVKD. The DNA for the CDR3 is TGTGCCAGCAGTGAGTCGAAGAGCTACGAGCAGTACTTC. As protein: CASSESKSYEQYF.

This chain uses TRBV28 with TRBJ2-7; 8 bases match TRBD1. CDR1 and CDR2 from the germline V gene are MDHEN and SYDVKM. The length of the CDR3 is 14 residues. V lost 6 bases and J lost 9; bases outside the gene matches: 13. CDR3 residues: CASRGTGRGSRQYF. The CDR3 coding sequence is TGTGCCAGCAGAGGGACAGGTAGGGGATCCAGGCAGTACTTC.

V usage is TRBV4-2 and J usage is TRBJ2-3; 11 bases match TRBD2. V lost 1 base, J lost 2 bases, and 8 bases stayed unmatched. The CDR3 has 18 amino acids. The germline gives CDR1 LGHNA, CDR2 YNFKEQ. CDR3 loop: CASSQGSGTSGYTDTQYF. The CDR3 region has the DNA TGTGCCAGCAGCCAAGGATCCGGGACTAGCGGATACACAGATACGCAGTATTTT.

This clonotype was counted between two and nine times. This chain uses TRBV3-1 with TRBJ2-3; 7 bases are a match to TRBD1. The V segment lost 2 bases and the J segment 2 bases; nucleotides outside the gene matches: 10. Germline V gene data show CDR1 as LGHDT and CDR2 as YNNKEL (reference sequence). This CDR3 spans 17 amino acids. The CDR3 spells CASSQNPGTVYTDTQYF. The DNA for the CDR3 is TGTGCCAGCAGCCAAAACCCCGGGACAGTATACACAGATACGCAGTATTTT.